Below are 22 T cell receptor beta chains sequenced from a single sample in a study of PD-1 blockade in mismatch repair-deficient tumors. TCRdb's table, derived via immunoSEQ multiplex PCR, lists solely in-frame clones and lacks some. The repertoire includes some 120,000 clones, more than 70% of them detected once, and roughly 12% sits in the top ten. The input for sequencing was peripheral blood, taken just over 70 weeks after starting pembrolizumab. The receptor source for this set is an adult with mismatch repair-deficient cancer.

The chain employs TRBV10-1 and TRBJ2-1; 7 bases are shared with TRBD1. CDR3 length: 12 residues. Germline CDR1 is WNHNN and CDR2 is SYGVQD (reference sequence). Trimming cost V 8 bases and J 5 bases; bases outside gene matches: 3. The CDR3 region is CASVDRDNEQFF. DNA of the CDR3: TGCGCCAGCGTAGACAGGGACAATGAGCAGTTCTTC.

The CDR3, as DNA: TGCAGCGTTGAACAAGAGACCCAGTACTTC. Residues: CSVEQETQYF. The rearrangement links TRBV29-1 to TRBJ2-5, with D unclear. Germline values: CDR1 SQVTM, CDR2 ANQGSEA. The CDR3 extends over 10 amino acids. V shed 2 bases and J shed 2 bases, with 0 bases lying between them.

The chain is built from TRBV2 and TRBJ2-3, with a tentative D call TRBD1 (6 bases). Trimming removed 7 bases at V and 6 bases at J, with 11 bases between. CDR3 length equals 12 residues. Germline CDR1 reads SNHLY; CDR2 reads FYNNEI. The CDR3 region has the DNA TGTGCCAGCATACTCCAGGGGGATACGCAGTATTTT. Protein product: CASILQGDTQYF.

The CDR3 sequence: CASSLQLYNEQFF. In DNA, the CDR3 is TGTGCCAGCAGCTTACAGTTATACAATGAGCAGTTCTTC. V usage is TRBV5-6 and J usage is TRBJ2-1; no definite D call. From germline, CDR1 is SGHDT and CDR2 YYEEEE. Trimming shortened V by 2 bases and J by 4 bases, and 7 bases separated the two germline ends. This CDR3 has 13 residues.

This CDR3 reads CASSQVQGPLYGYTF. The DNA for the CDR3 is TGTGCCAGCAGCCAAGTGCAAGGGCCCCTCTATGGCTACACCTTC. The chain joins TRBV14 to TRBJ1-2; D ambiguous. Per the germline V gene, CDR1 is SGHDN and CDR2 is FVKESK. The V end was cut by 1 base, the J end by 4 bases, with 13 bases between. The CDR3 runs 15 residues.

The genes are TRBV4-3 and TRBJ2-1; 8 bases agree with TRBD2. Unmatched junction bases numbered 7, after V lost 0 bases and J lost 9 bases. The CDR3 runs 15 residues. In germline, CDR1 is LGHNA, CDR2 YSLEER. The CDR3 loop is CASSQDSSGSSEQFF. CDR3 in DNA: TGCGCCAGCAGCCAAGATTCCAGCGGGAGTAGTGAGCAGTTCTTC.

The chain combines TRBV10-2 with TRBJ2-7; 10 nucleotides match TRBD1. Germline-derived CDR1 and CDR2 are WSHSY and SAAADI. The V segment lost 7 bases and the J segment 4 bases; nucleotides outside the gene matches: 4. The length of the CDR3 is 13 residues. CDR3 region: CASTTGGLYEQYF. The CDR3 DNA reads TGCGCCAGCACGACAGGGGGCCTGTACGAGCAGTACTTC.

The V gene is TRBV28, the J gene TRBJ2-3; weak D call: TRBD1 (6 bases). V was pared by 6 bases and J by 0 bases, with 13 bases between. Germline V gene sequence: CDR1 MDHEN, CDR2 SYDVKM. The CDR3 covers 15 residues. CDR3 bases: TGTGCCAGCAGGCCGGACAGACCTAGCACAGATACGCAGTATTTT. It translates to CASRPDRPSTDTQYF.

V is TRBV27 and J is TRBJ2-2; tentative D call: TRBD2 (6 bases). Germline V gene data show CDR1 as MNHEY and CDR2 as SMNVEV (reference sequence). Trimming removed 3 bases at V and 4 bases at J, with 6 bases between. This CDR3 spans 13 amino acids. CDR3 in amino acids: CASSFGGTGELFF. The CDR3 region has the DNA TGTGCCAGCAGTTTCGGGGGCACCGGGGAGCTGTTTTTT.

This chain connects TRBV4-2 to TRBJ1-2, with D maybe TRBD1 (5 bases). Germline-derived CDR1 and CDR2 are LGHNA and YNFKEQ. The CDR3 runs 16 residues. V dropped 1 base and J dropped 6 bases, with 18 bases sitting between them. The CDR3 is CASSQVPVMRGDGYTF. CDR3 bases: TGTGCCAGCAGCCAAGTGCCAGTCATGCGGGGGGATGGCTACACCTTC.

This chain joins TRBV16 and TRBJ1-5; D remains unclear. V was trimmed by 5 bases and J by 4 bases, leaving 15 bases between them. The germline V gene encodes CDR1 KGHSY and CDR2 FQNENV. The length of the CDR3 is 15 residues. CDR3 sequence reads: CASSITTNTNQPQHF. The DNA for the CDR3 is TGTGCCAGCAGCATAACCACTAACACTAATCAGCCCCAGCATTTT.

The chain has TRBV7-9 and TRBJ2-7; D gene uncertain. Trimming cost V 5 bases and J 2 bases, with 16 bases left between them. The CDR3 contains 15 residues. The germline V gene has CDR1 SEHNR and CDR2 FQNEAQ (reference sequence). The CDR3 DNA reads as TGTGCCAGCAGCCACAGACATTCCCGGCCCTACGAGCAGTACTTC. Translating gives CASSHRHSRPYEQYF.

This clone occurred a few times. The chain is built from TRBV27 and TRBJ2-7; D perhaps matches TRBD1 (5 bases). Trimming stripped 5 bases from V and 3 bases from J, with 8 bases between. The CDR3 contains 12 residues. Germline V gives CDR1 MNHEY, CDR2 SMNVEV (reference sequence). CDR3 sequence reads: CASSDQGYEQYF. DNA for the CDR3: TGTGCCAGCAGTGATCAGGGCTACGAGCAGTACTTC.

The chain links TRBV7-9 to TRBJ2-2; tentatively, D is TRBD2 (5 bases). CDR1 and CDR2 (germline): SEHNR, FQNEAQ (reference sequence). The CDR3 has 19 residues. V lost 4 bases, J lost 0 bases, and 21 bases lay in between. In DNA, the CDR3 is TGTGCCAGCAGCTCCTCCCGGTACGGGGAACCCTCGAACACCGGGGAGCTGTTTTTT. This codes for CASSSSRYGEPSNTGELFF. The whole variable domain, remainder taken from reference TRBV7-9 and TRBJ2-2, is DTGVSQNPRHKITKRGQNVTFRCDPISEHNRLYWYRQTLGQGPEFLTYFQNEAQLEKSRLLSDRFSAERPKGSFSTLEIQRTEQGDSAMYLCASSSSRYGEPSNTGELFFGEGSRLTVL.

The chain has TRBV2 and TRBJ2-7; 10 bases map to TRBD1. The ends lost 4 bases at V and 1 base at J; junction bases unmatched: 7. Germline V gene sequence: CDR1 SNHLY, CDR2 FYNNEI. The CDR3 covers 16 residues. Here the CDR3 reads CASSAHRDRGSYEQYF. In DNA, the CDR3 is TGTGCCAGCAGTGCGCACCGGGACAGGGGTTCCTACGAGCAGTACTTC.

The chain is built from TRBV27 and TRBJ1-2; no reliable D call. This CDR3 region has 13 residues. V was shortened by 2 bases and J by 6 bases, with 10 bases between the two germline ends. Germline CDR1 reads MNHEY; CDR2 reads SMNVEV (reference sequence). CDR3 coding DNA: TGTGCCAGCAGTTTAAAGATTGGGAATGGCTACACCTTC. It yields the protein CASSLKIGNGYTF.

This sequence joins TRBV2 and TRBJ1-2; 7 bases map to TRBD1. Germline V gene lookup returns CDR1 SNHLY and CDR2 FYNNEI. This CDR3 comprises 16 residues. After removal of 0 bases from V and 8 bases from J, the junction contained 12 bases not matched to a gene. Here the CDR3 DNA reads TGTGCCAGCAGTGAAGCGGGGTTTCGGTCCAGGGGGGGCTACACCTTC. Protein sequence: CASSEAGFRSRGGYTF.

The J gene is TRBJ2-3, the V gene TRBV5-1, with 10 positions matching TRBD1. V lost 5 bases to trimming and J lost 5 bases; unmatched junction nucleotides: 11. The CDR3 runs to 16 residues. CDR1 SGHRS and CDR2 YFSETQ come from the germline V gene. CDR3 residues: CASREDRGFSGDTQYF. The CDR3 DNA reads TGCGCCAGCAGAGAGGACAGGGGGTTTAGTGGAGATACGCAGTATTTT.

V usage is TRBV28 and J usage is TRBJ1-2, with 9 bases fitting TRBD1. The CDR3 extends over 13 amino acids. Germline-derived CDR1 and CDR2 are MDHEN and SYDVKM. The J segment lost 7 bases and the V segment lost 6 bases, leaving 6 bases of the junction unmatched. For the CDR3, the DNA is TGTGCCAGCAGCGAACAGGGGGCTAGTGGCTACACCTTC. It encodes CASSEQGASGYTF.

The chain combines TRBV7-3 with TRBJ2-3, with 7 bases matching TRBD2. CDR1 is SGHTA, CDR2 FQGTGA, per germline. The CDR3 has 17 residues. J was trimmed by 0 bases and V by 0 bases; bases with no gene match: 6. DNA of the CDR3: TGTGCCAGCAGCTTAACGGTTCGACTAGCTAGCACAGATACGCAGTATTTT. It encodes CASSLTVRLASTDTQYF. Using reference TRBV7-3 and TRBJ2-3 for the parts outside the CDR3, the full variable domain is GAGVSQTPSNKVTEKGKYVELRCDPISGHTALYWYRQSLGQGPEFLIYFQGTGAADDSGLPNDRFFAVRPEGSVSTLKIQRTERGDSAVYLCASSLTVRLASTDTQYFGPGTRLTVL.

The rearrangement links TRBV7-6 to TRBJ1-2; TRBD1 matches at 9 bases. Trimming cost V 2 bases and J 8 bases; bases outside gene matches: 3. Germline V gene sequence: CDR1 SGHVS, CDR2 FNYEAQ. The CDR3 contains 13 residues. The CDR3 DNA reads as TGTGCCAGCAGCTTAAGGACAGGGGACGGCTACACCTTC. Its translation is CASSLRTGDGYTF.

This chain joins TRBV11-2 and TRBJ2-1; tentative D call: TRBD2 (5 bases). V lost 1 base, J lost 5 bases, and 9 bases lay in between. This CDR3 is 14 amino acids long. CDR1 is SGHAT, CDR2 FQNNGV, per germline. CDR3 DNA sequence: TGTGCCAGCAGCTTAGGTCTAGCCGACAATGAGCAGTTCTTC. As protein: CASSLGLADNEQFF.